This T cell receptor (beta chain) was captured in a study of OX40 agonist ivuxolimab in advanced cancers. In the study overall: Patients enrolled in dose escalation were diagnosed with hepatocellular carcinoma, melanoma, renal cell or head and neck cancer.

Whole-study results and caveats: CD4+ T cells averaged fewer expanded clones than CD8+ T cells.

Libraries were prepared by immunoSEQ multiplex PCR; TCRdb keeps only in-frame clonotypes and omits some of them. The sample yields roughly 60,000 clones, about 83% seen once. V shed 4 bases and J 3 bases; nucleotides not matched to a gene: 11. Per the germline V gene, CDR1 is SGHRS and CDR2 is YFSETQ. The CDR3 contains 16 residues. Remarks on this clone: Its antigen is still unknown.

This TCR was recovered from an adult with an advanced solid tumor such as melanoma, head and neck, liver or kidney cancer. This chain links TRBV5-1 with TRBJ1-1; TRBD1 matches at 8 bases. The material sequenced was CD4+ or CD8+ T cells sorted from blood, taken in a trial of the OX40 agonist ivuxolimab. The CDR3 region is CASSPLTGDPYTEAFF. CDR3 DNA sequence: TGCGCCAGCAGCCCACTGACAGGGGACCCCTACACTGAAGCTTTCTTT.